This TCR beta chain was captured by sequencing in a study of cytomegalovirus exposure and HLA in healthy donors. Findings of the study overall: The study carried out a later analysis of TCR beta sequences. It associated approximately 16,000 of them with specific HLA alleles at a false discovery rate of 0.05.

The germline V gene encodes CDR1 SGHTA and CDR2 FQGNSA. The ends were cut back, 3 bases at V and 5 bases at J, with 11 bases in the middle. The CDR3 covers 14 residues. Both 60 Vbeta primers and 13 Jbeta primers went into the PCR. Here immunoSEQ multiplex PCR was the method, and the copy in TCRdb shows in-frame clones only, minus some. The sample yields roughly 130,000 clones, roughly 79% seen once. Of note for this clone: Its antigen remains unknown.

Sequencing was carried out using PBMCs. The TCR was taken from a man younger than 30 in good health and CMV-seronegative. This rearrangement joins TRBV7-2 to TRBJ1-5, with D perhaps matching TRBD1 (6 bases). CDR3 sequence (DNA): TGTGCCAGCAGCTTTCGGGACAACCATCAGCCCCAGCATTTT. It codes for CASSFRDNHQPQHF.